The source of this TCR beta chain is a study of blood T cell repertoires in COVID-19. In the study overall: T cells, B-cell-depleted T cells, or PBMCs provided the cDNA or gDNA that served as material.

Cohort allocation depended upon clinical history that participants reported. Two consecutive negative NP/OP PCR tests, clearance, or resolved symptoms defined Cohort 3 recovery. TCRdb keeps only in-frame clones here, not all; method: immunoSEQ multiplex PCR. This table has tens of thousands of clones, approximately 90% appearing once. This CDR3 has 17 amino acids. From germline, CDR1 is MGHDK and CDR2 SYGVNS. Trimming pared 2 bases from V and 1 base from J, leaving 16 bases between. The receptor was derived from a woman aged 45-65 years who had recovered from COVID-19. The sequenced sample consisted of PBMCs or T cells enriched from blood (not recorded which). The chain couples TRBV25-1 to TRBJ2-3; D gene uncertain. CDR3 region: CASSELLRDPCTDTQYF. The CDR3 coding sequence is TGTGCCAGCAGTGAACTGTTAAGAGATCCTTGCACAGATACGCAGTATTTT.